These 26 T cell receptor beta chains came from one sample sequenced in a study of cytomegalovirus exposure and HLA in healthy donors. The PCR employed 60 Vbeta primers together with 13 Jbeta primers. TCRdb's table, derived via immunoSEQ multiplex PCR, lists solely in-frame clones and lacks some. The data hold roughly 160,000 clones, with around 80% observed a single time. The sample taken for sequencing was PBMCs. These TCRs come from a woman aged 45-65 years in good health and CMV-seropositive.

The sample holds a few counts of this clone. V usage is TRBV7-9 and J usage is TRBJ1-5, with 12 bases aligning to TRBD1. Germline V gene lookup returns CDR1 SEHNR and CDR2 FQNEAQ (reference sequence). The CDR3 is made up of 17 amino acids. V shed 1 base, J shed 1 base, and the junction held 2 bases outside the gene matches. CDR3 residues: CASSLGDRGPSNQPQHF. As DNA, the CDR3 is TGTGCCAGCAGCTTAGGGGACAGGGGGCCAAGCAATCAGCCCCAGCATTTT.

The gene calls are TRBV27 and TRBJ2-1; a possible D gene is TRBD1 (5 bases). Germline V CDR1 and CDR2: MNHEY, SMNVEV (reference sequence). This CDR3 contains 15 residues. The germline V and J ends were trimmed by 5 bases and 0 bases, with 11 bases remaining between them. For the CDR3, the DNA is TGTGCCAGCAGTCCCACAGGATACTCCTACAATGAGCAGTTCTTC. Residues: CASSPTGYSYNEQFF.

The genes are TRBV18 and TRBJ1-1; D is unclear. CDR3 length: 11 residues. Germline CDR1 KGHSH, CDR2 LQKENI. The V gene lost 6 bases and the J gene lost 10 bases, with 12 bases spanning the gap. The CDR3 spells CASSDDGRAFF. DNA for the CDR3: TGTGCCAGCTCCGACGACGGGAGAGCTTTCTTT.

The chain employs TRBV18 and TRBJ1-1; no firm D call. CDR1 is KGHSH, CDR2 LQKENI, per germline. Trimming removed 6 bases at V and 1 base at J, with 6 bases between. This CDR3 is 12 amino acids long. DNA of the CDR3: TGTGCCAGCTCCCGACAGAACACTGAAGCTTTCTTT. Amino acid sequence: CASSRQNTEAFF.

The CDR3 DNA is TGTGCCAGCAGCTCGCAACTAAGGGAGCAGTACTTC. It translates to CASSSQLREQYF. This chain links TRBV7-2 with TRBJ2-5, with D tentatively TRBD2 (5 bases). Trimming stripped 4 bases from V and 11 bases from J, with 14 bases between. CDR1 is SGHTA and CDR2 is FQGNSA in the germline V gene. The CDR3 is made up of 12 amino acids.

On this clone: The identical CDR3 is also encoded by other nucleotide sequences in the sample. The rearrangement uses TRBV7-9 and TRBJ1-5; tentatively, D is TRBD1 (5 bases). The germline gives CDR1 SEHNR, CDR2 FQNEAQ (reference sequence). With 4 bases removed from V and 2 bases from J, the gap between germline ends came to 9 bases. The CDR3 is 14 amino acids. In DNA form, the CDR3 reads TGTGCCAGCAGCTCCACAGGAGGCAATCAGCCCCAGCATTTT. As protein: CASSSTGGNQPQHF.

This chain links TRBV5-1 with TRBJ1-2, with D perhaps matching TRBD1 (6 bases). Germline V gene sequence: CDR1 SGHRS, CDR2 YFSETQ. The CDR3 length is 14 residues. Between the trimmed V and J ends, which lost 5 bases and 4 bases, there was a span of 15 bases. CDR3 amino acids: CASSQGQTTYGYTF. DNA for the CDR3: TGCGCCAGCAGTCAGGGACAAACTACCTATGGCTACACCTTC. The whole variable domain, filled in from reference TRBV5-1 and TRBJ1-2, reads KAGVTQTPRYLIKTRGQQVTLSCSPISGHRSVSWYQQTPGQGLQFLFEYFSETQRNKGNFPGRFSGRQFSNSRSEMNVSTLELGDSALYLCASSQGQTTYGYTFGSGTRLTVV.

The rearrangement links TRBV15 to TRBJ2-5, with 8 bases fitting TRBD2. Germline CDR1 and CDR2: LNHNV and YYDKDF (reference sequence). The CDR3 consists of 16 residues. The V gene end was trimmed by 1 base and the J gene end by 2 bases; junction bases not matched to a gene: 6. The CDR3 sequence is CATSRAPSGYQETQYF. Here the CDR3 DNA reads TGTGCCACCAGCAGAGCTCCTAGCGGGTATCAAGAGACCCAGTACTTC.

The rearrangement uses TRBV28 and TRBJ2-5; D unclear. V gave up 6 bases and J gave up 7 bases, with 12 bases separating them. Per germline, CDR1 MDHEN and CDR2 SYDVKM. The CDR3 spans 12 residues. The CDR3, as DNA: TGTGCCAGCAGCCCCCCGTTATTGACCCAGTACTTC. Its protein product is CASSPPLLTQYF. Full variable domain (missing parts from reference TRBV28 and TRBJ2-5): DVKVTQSSRYLVKRTGEKVFLECVQDMDHENMFWYRQDPGLGLRLIYFSYDVKMKEKGDIPEGYSVSREKKERFSLILESASTNQTSMYLCASSPPLLTQYFGPGTRLLVL.

J is TRBJ1-2 and V is TRBV18, with 8 bases lining up with TRBD1. Germline CDR1 reads KGHSH; CDR2 reads LQKENI. V trimming: 3 bases; J trimming: 3 bases; junction bases outside the gene matches: 9. This CDR3 has 16 amino acids. The CDR3 here is CASSPTVTGVDYGYTF. DNA of the CDR3: TGTGCCAGCTCACCCACGGTGACAGGGGTAGACTATGGCTACACCTTC.

A few counts support this clone. The J gene is TRBJ2-7, the V gene TRBV27; possible D gene TRBD1, 6 bases. V shed 4 bases and J shed 3 bases, with 10 bases lying between them. Germline CDR1 is MNHEY and CDR2 is SMNVEV (reference sequence). The CDR3 totals 13 residues. In DNA form, the CDR3 reads TGTGCCAGCAGTTCAGGGGTGGACTACGAGCAGTACTTC. It is translated as CASSSGVDYEQYF.

The V gene is TRBV7-3, the J gene TRBJ1-1, with TRBD1 matching over 9 bases. V was pared by 5 bases and J by 2 bases, with 6 bases of the junction left unmatched. Germline CDR1 is SGHTA and CDR2 is FQGTGA. This CDR3 contains 15 residues. The DNA of the CDR3 is TGTGCCAGCAGCGGACAGGGGTTGGGCAACACTGAAGCTTTCTTT. Protein sequence: CASSGQGLGNTEAFF.

In this sample, this clone turned up a few times. CDR3 nucleotide sequence: TGTGCCAGCAGTGGGGGACAGGATGAAAAACTGTTTTTT. It yields the protein CASSGGQDEKLFF. The chain has TRBV28 and TRBJ1-4, with TRBD1 matching 8 bases. The length of the CDR3 is 13 residues. Per germline, CDR1 MDHEN and CDR2 SYDVKM. The junction had 2 bases not matched to a gene; V was cut back by 5 bases and J by 6 bases.

V usage is TRBV5-1 and J usage is TRBJ2-7; no clear D gene. Between the trimmed V and J ends, which lost 4 bases and 0 bases, there was a span of 17 bases. CDR3 length equals 16 residues. The germline gives CDR1 SGHRS, CDR2 YFSETQ. The CDR3 DNA follows: TGCGCCAGCAGCGCCCGAAGATTAACAATCTCCTACGAGCAGTACTTC. The encoded protein is CASSARRLTISYEQYF. Together with reference TRBV5-1 and TRBJ2-7, the CDR3 gives the full variable domain: KAGVTQTPRYLIKTRGQQVTLSCSPISGHRSVSWYQQTPGQGLQFLFEYFSETQRNKGNFPGRFSGRQFSNSRSEMNVSTLELGDSALYLCASSARRLTISYEQYFGPGTRLTVT.

This chain connects TRBV28 to TRBJ2-7; TRBD2 matches 8 bases. The CDR3 runs to 14 residues. The V and J ends lost 7 bases and 1 base, in that order; junction bases with no gene match: 6. The germline V gene encodes CDR1 MDHEN and CDR2 SYDVKM. The CDR3 DNA reads as TGTGCCAGCACCATTAGCGGGAAGTCCTACGAGCAGTACTTC. Protein sequence: CASTISGKSYEQYF.

The chain is built from TRBV4-3 and TRBJ2-7; 8 nucleotides align to TRBD2. Germline assignment: CDR1 LGHNA and CDR2 YSLEER. V lost 4 bases to trimming and J lost 3 bases; unmatched junction nucleotides: 8. The CDR3 is 15 residues long. CDR3: CASSPGAGGNYEQYF. DNA for the CDR3: TGCGCCAGCAGCCCAGGGGCGGGAGGAAACTACGAGCAGTACTTC.

The chain uses TRBV7-2 and TRBJ1-1, with 9 bases matching TRBD1. The J segment lost 3 bases and the V segment lost 1 base, leaving 3 bases of the junction unmatched. The CDR3 has 15 amino acids. The V gene's germline CDR1 is SGHTA and CDR2 FQGNSA. The CDR3 protein is CASSLETGGDTEAFF. The DNA of the CDR3 is TGTGCCAGCAGCTTAGAGACAGGGGGAGACACTGAAGCTTTCTTT.

The chain has TRBV7-2 and TRBJ2-7, with D possibly being TRBD1 (6 bases). CDR1 is SGHTA, CDR2 FQGNSA, per germline. The CDR3 consists of 15 residues. V gave up 5 bases and J gave up 4 bases, with 18 bases separating them. The CDR3 DNA reads as TGTGCCAGCAGCGCTTGGGACACGCCGGCTTACGAGCAGTACTTC. Amino acid sequence: CASSAWDTPAYEQYF. Full variable domain (remainder filled in from reference TRBV7-2 and TRBJ2-7): GAGVSQSPSNKVTEKGKDVELRCDPISGHTALYWYRQSLGQGLEFLIYFQGNSAPDKSGLPSDRFSAERTGGSVSTLTIQRTQQEDSAVYLCASSAWDTPAYEQYFGPGTRLTVT.

The gene calls are TRBV28 and TRBJ2-5; tentatively, D is TRBD1 (6 bases). Germline CDR1 reads MDHEN; CDR2 reads SYDVKM. Between the trimmed V and J ends, which lost 3 bases and 5 bases, there was a span of 19 bases. The CDR3 has 16 residues. The CDR3 nucleotides read TGTGCCAGCAGTTTGGGCAGGGGTCCCCCGGGTGAGACCCAGTACTTC. This encodes CASSLGRGPPGETQYF.

V and J are TRBV5-4 and TRBJ2-2; 15 nucleotides align to TRBD2. This CDR3 spans 16 amino acids. Germline values: CDR1 SGHNT, CDR2 YYREEE (reference sequence). V was pared by 4 bases and J by 9 bases, with 7 bases of the junction left unmatched. DNA of the CDR3: TGTGCCAGCAGCCAGAGGACTAGCGGGGGGGGCCGGGAGCTGTTTTTT. Its translation is CASSQRTSGGGRELFF.

The CDR3, as DNA: TGTGCCAGCAGTGCTCCCCGTTGGGGGGACACCATATATTTT. Protein: CASSAPRWGDTIYF. The chain has TRBV28 and TRBJ1-3; weak D call: TRBD1 (5 bases). This CDR3 is built from 14 residues. Germline loops: CDR1 MDHEN, CDR2 SYDVKM. V was pared by 5 bases and J by 8 bases, with 16 bases between.

This clone was observed once. The chain employs TRBV5-4 and TRBJ2-1; D remains ambiguous. Germline CDR1 SGHNT, CDR2 YYREEE (reference sequence). The V end was cut by 2 bases, the J end by 0 bases, with 12 bases between. The CDR3 contains 16 residues. CDR3 DNA: TGTGCCAGCAGCTTTTCTCGAACGAGCTCCTACAATGAGCAGTTCTTC. As protein: CASSFSRTSSYNEQFF.

This sequence joins TRBV19 and TRBJ2-1; 11 nucleotides agree with TRBD2. Germline CDR1 reads LNHDA; CDR2 reads SQIVND (reference sequence). The CDR3 has 13 amino acids. Losses at the gene ends were 9 bases for V and 6 bases for J; bases not matched to a gene: 4. Here the CDR3 DNA reads TGTGCCAGCGTAGCGGGGGGGTTCAATGAGCAGTTCTTC. Translation gives CASVAGGFNEQFF.

The chain has TRBV29-1 and TRBJ2-1; tentatively, D is TRBD1 (8 bases). Between the trimmed V and J ends, which lost 7 bases and 4 bases, there was a span of 17 bases. Germline V lookup: CDR1 SQVTM, CDR2 ANQGSEA. The CDR3 is made up of 14 amino acids. In nucleotides, the CDR3 is TGCAGCGCCCGGGGGGACAGGCGGTACAATGAGCAGTTCTTC. Its translation is CSARGDRRYNEQFF.

This clone was picked up a small number of times. The gene calls are TRBV5-1 and TRBJ2-5, with D uncertain. The germline V gene encodes CDR1 SGHRS and CDR2 YFSETQ. V was pared by 9 bases and J by 0 bases, with 6 bases between. This CDR3 spans 11 amino acids. The CDR3 DNA sequence: TGCGCCACCCAGTACCAAGAGACCCAGTACTTC. It translates to CATQYQETQYF.

The chain couples TRBV28 to TRBJ2-1, with 8 bases lining up with TRBD2. The junction had 10 bases not matched to a gene; V was cut back by 3 bases and J by 9 bases. The germline gives CDR1 MDHEN, CDR2 SYDVKM. The CDR3 loop spans 15 amino acids. This chain's CDR3 is CASSFGGLESGEQFF. The DNA for the CDR3 is TGTGCCAGCAGTTTTGGGGGACTAGAGTCTGGTGAGCAGTTCTTC.